This T cell receptor beta chain was captured in a study of shared clonotypes between healthy human individuals. Overall study results and limits: It was anticipated that sequencing depth would influence how many clonotypes donors shared.

Of note for this clone: Its matching antigen is unknown.

Loaded into unsorted PBMC replicate PCRs was roughly 310 ng DNA, about 30,000 T cell genomes. Using immunoSEQ multiplex PCR, the repertoire was profiled, and TCRdb retains in-frame clones only, with some absent. The sample consists of about 92,000 clones, around 47% of them appearing once. Around 90 million PBMCs per unsorted sample were used for genomic DNA. The source of this sequence is a middle-aged woman in good health. Some clones in this sample may be carry-over from other donors' samples. Sequencing was performed on PBMCs.

For the CDR3, the DNA is TGTGCCAGCAGCCCTCGGGCCGAGAGCTACGAGCAGTACTTC. It yields the protein CASSPRAESYEQYF. V gene TRBV6-1 combines with J gene TRBJ2-7; D uncertain. CDR3 length equals 14 residues. The germline gives CDR1 MNHNS, CDR2 SASEGT. V lost 6 bases and J lost 3, with 15 bases in between.